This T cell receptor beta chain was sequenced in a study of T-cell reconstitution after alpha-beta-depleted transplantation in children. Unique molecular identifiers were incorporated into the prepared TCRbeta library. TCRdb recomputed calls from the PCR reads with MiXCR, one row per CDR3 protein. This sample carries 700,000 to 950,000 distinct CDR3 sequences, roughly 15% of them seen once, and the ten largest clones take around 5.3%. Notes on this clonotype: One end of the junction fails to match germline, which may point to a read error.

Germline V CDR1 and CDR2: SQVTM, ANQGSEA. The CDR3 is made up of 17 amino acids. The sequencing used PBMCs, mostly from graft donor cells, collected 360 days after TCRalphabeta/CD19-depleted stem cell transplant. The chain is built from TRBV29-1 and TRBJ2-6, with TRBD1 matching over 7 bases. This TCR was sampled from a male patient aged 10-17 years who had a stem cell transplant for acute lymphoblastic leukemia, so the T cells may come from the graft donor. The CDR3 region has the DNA TGCAGCGTCGAAGACAGGGTTCCACTGACTGGGGCCAACGTCCTGACTTTC. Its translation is CSVEDRVPLTGANVLTF. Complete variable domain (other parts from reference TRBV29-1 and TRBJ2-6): SAVISQKPSRDICQRGTSLTIQCQVDSQVTMMFWYRQQPGQSLTLIATANQGSEATYESGFVIDKFPISRPNLTFSTLTVSNMSPEDSSIYLCSVEDRVPLTGANVLTFGAGSRLTVL.